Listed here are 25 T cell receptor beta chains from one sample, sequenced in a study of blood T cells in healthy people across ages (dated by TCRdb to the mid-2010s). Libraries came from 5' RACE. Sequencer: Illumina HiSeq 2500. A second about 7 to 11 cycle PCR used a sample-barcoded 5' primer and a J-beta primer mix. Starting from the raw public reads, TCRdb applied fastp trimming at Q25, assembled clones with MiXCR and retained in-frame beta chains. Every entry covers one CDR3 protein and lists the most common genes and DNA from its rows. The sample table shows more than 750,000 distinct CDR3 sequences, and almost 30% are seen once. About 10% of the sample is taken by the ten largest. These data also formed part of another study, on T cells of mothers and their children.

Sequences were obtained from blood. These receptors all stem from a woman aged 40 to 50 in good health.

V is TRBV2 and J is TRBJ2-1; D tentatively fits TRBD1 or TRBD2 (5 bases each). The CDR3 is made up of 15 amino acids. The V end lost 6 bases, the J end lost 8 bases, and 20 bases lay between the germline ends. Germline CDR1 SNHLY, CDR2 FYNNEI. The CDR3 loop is CASSLGRPSGDEQFF. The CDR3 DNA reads TGTGCCAGCAGCCTGGGACGGCCCTCGGGCGATGAGCAGTTCTTC.

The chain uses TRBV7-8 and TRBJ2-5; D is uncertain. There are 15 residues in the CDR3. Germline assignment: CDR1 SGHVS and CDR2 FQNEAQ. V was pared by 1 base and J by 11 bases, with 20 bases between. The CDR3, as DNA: TGTGCCAGCAGCTTAGAGGTTCTCCGAACCAATGAGCAGTACTTC. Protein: CASSLEVLRTNEQYF.

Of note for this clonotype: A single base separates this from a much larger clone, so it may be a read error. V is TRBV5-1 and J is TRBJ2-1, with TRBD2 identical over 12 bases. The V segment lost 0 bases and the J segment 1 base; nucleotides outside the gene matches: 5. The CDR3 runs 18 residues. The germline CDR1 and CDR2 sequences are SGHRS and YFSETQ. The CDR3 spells CASSLGLAGGLSYNEQFF. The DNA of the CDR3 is TGCGCCAGCAGCTTGGGTCTAGCGGGGGGGCTGTCCTACAATGAGCAGTTCTTC.

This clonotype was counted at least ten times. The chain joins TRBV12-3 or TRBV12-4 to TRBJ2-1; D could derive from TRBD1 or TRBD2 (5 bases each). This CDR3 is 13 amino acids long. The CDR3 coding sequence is TGTGCTACGTGGGACCGGCTAAGGGATGAGCAGTTCTTC. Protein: CATWDRLRDEQFF.

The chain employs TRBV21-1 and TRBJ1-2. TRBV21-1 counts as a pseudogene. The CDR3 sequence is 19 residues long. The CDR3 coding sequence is TGTGCCAGCAGCAAACGCGACGGGGTGAATGTTCCCTTCAACTATGGCTACACCTTC. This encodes CASSKRDGVNVPFNYGYTF.

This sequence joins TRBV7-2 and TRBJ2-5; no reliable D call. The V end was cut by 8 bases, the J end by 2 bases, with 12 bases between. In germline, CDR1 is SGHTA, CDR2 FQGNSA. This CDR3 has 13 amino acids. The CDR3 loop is CASRPARQETQYF. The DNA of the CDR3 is TGTGCCAGCCGACCGGCTAGGCAAGAGACCCAGTACTTC.

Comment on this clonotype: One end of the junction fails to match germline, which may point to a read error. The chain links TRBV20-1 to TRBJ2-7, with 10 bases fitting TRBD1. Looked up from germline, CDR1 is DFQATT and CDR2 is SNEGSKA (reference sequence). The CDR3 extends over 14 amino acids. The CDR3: CSARDRGRAYEQHF. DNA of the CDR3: TGCAGTGCCCGGGACAGGGGACGGGCCTACGAGCAGCACTTC.

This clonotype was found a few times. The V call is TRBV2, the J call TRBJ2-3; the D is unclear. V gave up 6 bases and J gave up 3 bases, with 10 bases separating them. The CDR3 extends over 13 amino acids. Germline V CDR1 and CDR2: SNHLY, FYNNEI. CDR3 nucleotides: TGTGCCAGCAGATCGACTTGGACAGATACGCAGTATTTT. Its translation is CASRSTWTDTQYF. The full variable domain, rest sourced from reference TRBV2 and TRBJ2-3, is EPEVTQTPSHQVTQMGQEVILRCVPISNHLYFYWYRQILGQKVEFLVSFYNNEISEKSEIFDDQFSVERPDGSNFTLKIRSTKLEDSAMYFCASRSTWTDTQYFGPGTRLTVL.

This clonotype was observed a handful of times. The CDR3 DNA is TGTGCCAGCAGCGTTCTCAGGGACCCCTACGAGCAGTACTTC. Protein product: CASSVLRDPYEQYF. The genes are TRBV11-2 and TRBJ2-7; D may be TRBD1 or TRBD2 (5 bases each). V was cut by 5 bases and J by 2 bases, with 13 bases left in between. This CDR3 is built from 14 residues. CDR1 is SGHAT, CDR2 FQNNGV, per germline.

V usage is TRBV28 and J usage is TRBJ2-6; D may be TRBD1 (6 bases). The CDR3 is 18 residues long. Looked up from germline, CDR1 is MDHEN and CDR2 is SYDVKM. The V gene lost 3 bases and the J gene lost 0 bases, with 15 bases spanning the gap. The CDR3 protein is CASSFQGWGASGANVLTF. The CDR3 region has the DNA TGTGCCAGCAGTTTCCAGGGGTGGGGAGCCTCTGGGGCCAACGTCCTGACTTTC.

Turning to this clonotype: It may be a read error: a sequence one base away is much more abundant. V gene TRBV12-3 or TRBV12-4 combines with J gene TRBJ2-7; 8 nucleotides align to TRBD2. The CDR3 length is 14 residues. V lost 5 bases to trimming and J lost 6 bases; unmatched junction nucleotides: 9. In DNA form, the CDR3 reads TGTGCCAGCAGTGTAGGCGGGGGGCGCTTCGAGCAGTACTTC. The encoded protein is CASSVGGGRFEQYF.

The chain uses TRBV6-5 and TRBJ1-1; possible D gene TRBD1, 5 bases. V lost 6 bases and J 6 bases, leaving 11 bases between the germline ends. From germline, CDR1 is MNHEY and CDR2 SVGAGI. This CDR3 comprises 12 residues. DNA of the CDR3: TGTGCCAGCAGGACCGGGGGGGCTGAAGCTTTCTTT. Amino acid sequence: CASRTGGAEAFF.

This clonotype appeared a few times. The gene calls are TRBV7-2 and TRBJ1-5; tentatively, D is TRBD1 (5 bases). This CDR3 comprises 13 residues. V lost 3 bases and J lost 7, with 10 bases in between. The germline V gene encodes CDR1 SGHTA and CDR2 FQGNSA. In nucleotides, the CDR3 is TGTGCCAGCAGCTTGGGGGTGCTGCAGCCCCAGCATTTT. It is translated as CASSLGVLQPQHF.

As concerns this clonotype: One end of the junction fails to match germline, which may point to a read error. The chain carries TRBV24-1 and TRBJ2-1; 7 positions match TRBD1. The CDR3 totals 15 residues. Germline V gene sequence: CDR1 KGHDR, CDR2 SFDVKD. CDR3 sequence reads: CATSGTGSSCNEQFF. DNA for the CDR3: TGTGCCACCAGTGGGACAGGCAGCTCCTGCAATGAGCAGTTCTTC.

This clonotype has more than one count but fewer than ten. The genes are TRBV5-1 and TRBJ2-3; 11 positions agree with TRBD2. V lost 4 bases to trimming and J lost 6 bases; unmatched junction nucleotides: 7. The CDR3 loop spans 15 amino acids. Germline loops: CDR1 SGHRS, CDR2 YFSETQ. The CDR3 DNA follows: TGCGCCAGCAGCCCTAGCGGGGGGCTGAGGGATACGCAGTATTTT. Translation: CASSPSGGLRDTQYF.

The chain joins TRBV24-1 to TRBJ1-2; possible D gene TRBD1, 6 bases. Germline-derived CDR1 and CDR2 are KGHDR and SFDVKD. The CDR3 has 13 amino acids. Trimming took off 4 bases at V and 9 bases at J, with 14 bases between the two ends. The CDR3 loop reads CATSERTGLSYTF. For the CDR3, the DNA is TGTGCCACCAGTGAACGAACAGGGTTAAGCTACACCTTC.

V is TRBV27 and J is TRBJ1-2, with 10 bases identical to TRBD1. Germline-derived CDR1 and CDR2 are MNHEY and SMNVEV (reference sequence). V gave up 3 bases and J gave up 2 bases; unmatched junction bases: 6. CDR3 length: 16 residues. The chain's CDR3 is CASSLTPGQGNYGYTF. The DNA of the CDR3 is TGTGCCAGCAGTTTGACCCCGGGACAGGGGAACTATGGCTACACCTTC.

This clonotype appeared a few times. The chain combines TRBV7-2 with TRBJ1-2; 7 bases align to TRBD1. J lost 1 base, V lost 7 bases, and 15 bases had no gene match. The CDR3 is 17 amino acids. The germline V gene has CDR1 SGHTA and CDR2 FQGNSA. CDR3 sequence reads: CASKYRDSQQFNYGYTF. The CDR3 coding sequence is TGTGCCAGCAAGTACCGGGACAGCCAGCAGTTTAACTATGGCTACACCTTC.

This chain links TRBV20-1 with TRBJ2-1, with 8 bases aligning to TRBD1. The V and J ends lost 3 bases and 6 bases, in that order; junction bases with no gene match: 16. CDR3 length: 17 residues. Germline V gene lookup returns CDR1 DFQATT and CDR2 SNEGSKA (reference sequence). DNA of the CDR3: TGCAGTGCTAGCAAGAGGACAGGGAGAATTATGGCCAATGAGCAGTTCTTC. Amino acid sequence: CSASKRTGRIMANEQFF.

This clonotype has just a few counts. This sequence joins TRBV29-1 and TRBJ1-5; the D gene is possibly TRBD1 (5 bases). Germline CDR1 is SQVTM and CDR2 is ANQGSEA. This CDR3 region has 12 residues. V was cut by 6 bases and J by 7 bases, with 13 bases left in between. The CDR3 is CSVGGEGQPQHF. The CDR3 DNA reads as TGCAGCGTGGGGGGAGAGGGACAGCCCCAGCATTTT.

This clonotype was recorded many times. CDR3 region: CASSTGTAYEQYF. CDR3 nucleotides: TGTGCCAGCAGCACCGGGACAGCCTACGAGCAGTACTTC. J is TRBJ2-7 and V is TRBV7-2, with TRBD1 identical over 7 bases. The CDR3 totals 13 residues. Trimming removed 5 bases from V and 2 bases from J; junction bases left unmatched: 3. CDR1 and CDR2 (germline): SGHTA, FQGNSA.

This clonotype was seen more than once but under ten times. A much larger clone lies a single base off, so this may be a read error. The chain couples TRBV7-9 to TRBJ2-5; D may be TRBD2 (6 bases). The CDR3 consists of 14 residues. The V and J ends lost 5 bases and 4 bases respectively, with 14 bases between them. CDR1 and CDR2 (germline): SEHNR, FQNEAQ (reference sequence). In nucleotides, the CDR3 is TGTGCCAGCAGCCTACTAGTGGGGGGAGAGACCCAGTACTTC. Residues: CASSLLVGGETQYF. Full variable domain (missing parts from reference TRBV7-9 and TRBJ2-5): DTGVSQNPRHKITKRGQNVTFRCDPISEHNRLYWYRQTLGQGPEFLTYFQNEAQLEKSRLLSDRFSAERPKGSFSTLEIQRTEQGDSAMYLCASSLLVGGETQYFGPGTRLLVL.

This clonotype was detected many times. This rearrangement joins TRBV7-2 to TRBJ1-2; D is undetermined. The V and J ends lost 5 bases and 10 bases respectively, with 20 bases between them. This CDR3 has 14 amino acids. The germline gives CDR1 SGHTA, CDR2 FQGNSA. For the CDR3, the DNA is TGTGCCAGCAGCCCATCGGGCCTCAGCTATTCCTACACCTTC. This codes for CASSPSGLSYSYTF.

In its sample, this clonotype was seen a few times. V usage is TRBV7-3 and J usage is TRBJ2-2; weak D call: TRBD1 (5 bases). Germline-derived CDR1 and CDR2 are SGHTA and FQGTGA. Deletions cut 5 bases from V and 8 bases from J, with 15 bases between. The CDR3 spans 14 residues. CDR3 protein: CASSPLQGQGELFF. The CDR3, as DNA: TGTGCCAGCAGCCCCCTCCAGGGTCAGGGGGAGCTGTTTTTT. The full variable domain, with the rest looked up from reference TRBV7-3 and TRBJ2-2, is GAGVSQTPSNKVTEKGKYVELRCDPISGHTALYWYRQSLGQGPEFLIYFQGTGAADDSGLPNDRFFAVRPEGSVSTLKIQRTERGDSAVYLCASSPLQGQGELFFGEGSRLTVL.

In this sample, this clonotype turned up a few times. The CDR3 DNA reads as TGTGCCAGCAGACCAGCTAGCACAGATACGCAGTATTTT. It encodes CASRPASTDTQYF. The chain has TRBV27 and TRBJ2-3; D uncertain. The V gene's germline CDR1 is MNHEY and CDR2 SMNVEV (reference sequence). The V end lost 6 bases, the J end lost 0 bases, and 7 bases lay between the germline ends. The CDR3 length is 13 residues.